This TCR beta chain was identified in a study of CD8 T cells in Susac syndrome. A quantity of about 0.5 to 1 ug RNA underwent reverse transcription using random hexamers. Amplification of TCR beta CDR3 used immunoSEQ multiplex PCR across 54 Vbeta and 13 Jbeta. TCRdb itself ran the immunoSEQ multiplex PCR reads through MiXCR, one entry per CDR3 protein. The sample has 150,000 to 200,000 distinct CDR3 sequences, approximately 94% seen once. V dropped 6 bases and J dropped 2; count of bases not matched to a gene: 2. This CDR3 spans 13 amino acids. Germline assignment: CDR1 LNHDA and CDR2 SQIVND (reference sequence).

The chain couples TRBV19 to TRBJ2-5; 8 bases are a match to TRBD2. Sequences were obtained from CD4+ T cells from PBMCs. The clonotype was recovered from a human donor in good health. The CDR3 DNA sequence: TGTGCCAGTAGGGTAGCGGGACAAGAGACCCAGTACTTC. Its translation: CASRVAGQETQYF.